This T cell receptor (beta chain) was obtained from a study of a mutant IDH1 vaccine in newly diagnosed glioma. The overall study: There were approximately 60% males and approximately 38% females among treated patients, whose mean age was approximately 38 years. Prior therapy was radiotherapy, temozolomide, or both; most received both. Findings and caveats of the study: Seemingly, top peripheral T cell clonotype changes bore no relation to pseudoprogression.

The protocol was immunoSEQ multiplex PCR, while the TCRdb copy is restricted to in-frame clones and leaves out a portion. This sample has around 60,000 clones; about 91% occur once, and the top ten carry 2.6%. With 3 bases removed from V and 7 bases from J, the gap between germline ends came to 19 bases. The CDR3 totals 16 residues. Germline V gene sequence: CDR1 MNHEY, CDR2 SMNVEV (reference sequence). As for time point: baseline, week 1 (first vaccination visit). Treatment reported: pre-vaccination baseline after standard-of-care therapy. In the case of this clone: What it recognizes is unknown.

The sequence came from a middle-aged man with glioma. Source: PBMCs, taken from a glioma patient treated with radiotherapy, temozolomide or both. This chain links TRBV27 with TRBJ1-3; possibly TRBD1 for D (6 bases). CDR3 in amino acids: CASSFGSSGAGNTIYF. The CDR3 region has the DNA TGTGCCAGCAGTTTCGGGTCTTCAGGGGCCGGGAACACCATATATTTT.